The present TCR beta chain was sequenced within a study of OX40 agonist ivuxolimab in advanced cancers. Study summary: Patients were dosed with the agonistic anti-OX40 (CD134) antibody ivuxolimab. Those enrolled were 70% to 85% male, with a mean age of approximately 60 years and ages from 23 to 79.

This CDR3 region has 14 residues. Germline V gene data show CDR1 as SEHNR and CDR2 as FQNEAQ (reference sequence). V was shortened by 0 bases and J by 6 bases, with 10 bases between the two germline ends. General study points: Expanded clones tended on average to be more numerous among CD8+ T cells than CD4+. The investigators did not determine what antigen specificity the expanded peripheral T cells had.

Profiled with immunoSEQ multiplex PCR; TCRdb holds only in-frame clones, not every one. The repertoire has approximately 80,000 clones, 85% of them found once; the top ten carry approximately 0.6%. This clone was counted between two and nine times. Its target is not known. The starting material was CD4+ or CD8+ T cells sorted from blood, obtained in a trial of the OX40 agonist ivuxolimab. The TCR originated in an adult with an advanced solid tumor such as melanoma, head and neck, liver or kidney cancer. The chain couples TRBV7-9 to TRBJ2-3; D ambiguous. CDR3 sequence (DNA): TGTGCCAGCAGCTTAGCATTAGATAGGGATACGCAGTATTTT. This gives the protein CASSLALDRDTQYF.